Listed below are T cell receptor beta chains from one sample, sequenced in a study of cytomegalovirus exposure and HLA in healthy donors. Sequencing was performed with immunoSEQ multiplex PCR; in TCRdb, only in-frame clones are kept and a portion is missing. The sample has about 180,000 clones, about three quarters seen once. Sequenced material: PBMCs. The receptor set was obtained from a woman aged 50 to 65 in good health and CMV-seropositive. Both conserved end residues are part of each CDR3. D genes are given only for firm matches. Clone size is stated in some rows and not others, as once, few, many or a class when expanded.

>TRBD1|TRBV2|TRBJ1-2|few
CASSEGQDGYGYTF
TGTGCCAGCAGCGAGGGACAGGATGGCTATGGCTACACCTTC
>NA|TRBV25-1|TRBJ2-3|NA
CASSEREFTDTQYF
TGTGCCAGCAGTGAACGGGAGTTTACAGATACGCAGTATTTT
>NA|TRBV6-1|TRBJ1-1|NA
CASSDMDGPGGFF
TGTGCCAGCAGTGATATGGACGGCCCCGGGGGATTCTTT
>TRBD1|TRBV30|TRBJ1-1|few
CAWSDSGGLNTEAFF
TGTGCCTGGAGTGATTCAGGGGGGCTAAACACTGAAGCTTTCTTT
>NA|TRBV4-3|TRBJ1-1|NA
CASSRLTGANTEAFF
TGCGCCAGCAGCCGACTGACAGGCGCGAACACTGAAGCTTTCTTT
>TRBD1|TRBV19|TRBJ1-5|NA
CASSSTGGRNQPQHF
TGTGCCAGTAGCTCGACAGGGGGCCGCAATCAGCCCCAGCATTTT
>TRBD1|TRBV30|TRBJ1-2|NA
CAWSARQWGTGF
TGTGCCTGGAGTGCTCGGCAATGGGGGACAGGCTTC
>TRBD1|TRBV11-2|TRBJ2-2|NA
CASSFEGGSNTGELFF
TGTGCCAGCAGCTTCGAAGGGGGCTCGAACACCGGGGAGCTGTTTTTT
>TRBD2|TRBV4-2|TRBJ2-2|NA
CASSRTSGSLTGELFF
TGTGCCAGCAGCCGTACTAGCGGGAGTCTCACCGGGGAGCTGTTTTTT
>NA|TRBV12-5|TRBJ2-7|once
CASGLGLGGLPYEQYF
TGTGCTAGTGGTTTGGGACTAGGGGGCTTACCCTACGAGCAGTACTTC
>TRBD2|TRBV28|TRBJ2-7|NA
CASSFPRGWLAGDSRNYEQYF
TGTGCCAGCAGTTTCCCGAGGGGCTGGCTAGCGGGGGACTCGCGGAACTACGAGCAGTACTTC
>NA|TRBV6-5|TRBJ2-7|NA
CASSYSLAGGSYEQYF
TGTGCCAGCAGTTACTCTTTGGCAGGAGGTTCCTACGAGCAGTACTTC
>TRBD1|TRBV19|TRBJ1-2|NA
CASSPGTGGYGYTF
TGTGCCAGTAGTCCGGGGACAGGGGGATATGGCTACACCTTC
>TRBD1|TRBV15|TRBJ2-1|NA
CATSRGSGQGDNEQFF
TGTGCCACCAGCAGAGGCTCCGGACAGGGCGACAATGAGCAGTTCTTC
>NA|TRBV28|TRBJ2-7|NA
CASIPSDGTSHEQYF
TGTGCCAGCATTCCATCCGACGGGACAAGCCACGAGCAGTACTTC
>NA|TRBV6-6|TRBJ1-1|NA
CASSYSKGGAVAEAFF
TGTGCCAGCAGTTACTCGAAAGGGGGGGCGGTGGCGGAAGCTTTCTTT
>NA|TRBV5-4|TRBJ1-5|NA
CASSFGQHQPQHF
TGTGCCAGCAGCTTTGGGCAGCATCAGCCCCAGCATTTT
>NA|TRBV6-1|TRBJ1-4|few
CASSDSGEKLFF
TGTGCCAGCAGTGATTCGGGTGAAAAACTGTTTTTT
>TRBD1|TRBV5-1|TRBJ2-5|NA
CASSTTGGQETQYF
TGCGCCAGCAGCACCACAGGGGGCCAAGAGACCCAGTACTTC
>TRBD2|TRBV7-2|TRBJ2-3|NA
CASSPGTSGGPEYF
TGTGCCAGCAGCCCCGGGACTAGCGGGGGGCCCGAGTATTTT
>TRBD1|TRBV7-6|TRBJ1-4|once
CASSLSPTGLNEKLFF
TGTGCCAGCAGCTTATCTCCGACAGGGCTTAATGAAAAACTGTTTTTT
>NA|TRBV9|TRBJ2-7|NA
CASSVATGYEQYF
TGTGCCAGCAGCGTAGCGACGGGTTACGAGCAGTACTTC
>TRBD1|TRBV5-6|TRBJ1-1|NA
CASSSSRDRVEAFF
TGTGCCAGCAGCTCGTCCCGGGACAGGGTTGAAGCTTTCTTT
>NA|TRBV5-1|TRBJ2-2|NA
CASSREIGELFF
TGCGCCAGCAGCCGGGAGATCGGGGAGCTGTTTTTT
>TRBD1|TRBV4-1|TRBJ2-7|NA
CASSRGTGRMNEQYF
TGCGCCAGCAGCCGCGGGACAGGGAGGATGAACGAGCAGTACTTC
>NA|TRBV5-4|TRBJ2-7|NA
CASSFVGSPYEQYF
TGTGCCAGCAGCTTCGTGGGTAGCCCCTACGAGCAGTACTTC
>NA|TRBV2|TRBJ2-7|NA
CASSVGSYEQYF
TGTGCCAGCAGTGTTGGTAGTTACGAGCAGTACTTC
>NA|TRBV28|TRBJ1-6|NA
CASLHKPYNSPLHF
TGTGCCAGCTTACACAAACCATATAATTCACCCCTCCACTTT
>NA|TRBV30|TRBJ1-1|NA
CASMGDWGTEAFF
TGTGCCTCCATGGGGGACTGGGGAACTGAAGCTTTCTTT
>TRBD2|TRBV28|TRBJ2-1|few
CASKGTSGSWYNEQFF
TGTGCCAGCAAAGGGACTAGCGGGAGTTGGTACAATGAGCAGTTCTTC
>NA|TRBV2|TRBJ1-6|NA
CASSVRFSYNSPLHF
TGTGCCAGCAGTGTACGGTTTTCCTATAATTCACCCCTCCACTTT
>NA|TRBV5-1|TRBJ2-7|few
CASSLEPLAANEQYF
TGCGCCAGCAGCTTGGAGCCACTAGCTGCCAACGAGCAGTACTTC
>TRBD1|TRBV30|TRBJ1-2|NA
CAWSVPPLTGHYGYTF
TGTGCCTGGAGTGTTCCCCCTCTGACAGGGCACTATGGCTACACCTTC
>NA|TRBV6-1|TRBJ2-7|NA
CASSVTRGYEQYF
TGTGCCAGCAGTGTCACAAGGGGGTACGAGCAGTACTTC
>NA|TRBV6-5|TRBJ1-1|NA
CASSMRRGYTEAFF
TGTGCCAGCAGTATGCGTAGGGGGTACACTGAAGCTTTCTTT
>TRBD1|TRBV7-9|TRBJ1-5|NA
CASSSDRVKSPQHF
TGTGCCAGCAGCTCGGACAGGGTGAAATCGCCCCAGCATTTT
>NA|TRBV9|TRBJ1-2|NA
CASSVQDAGANYGYTF
TGTGCCAGCAGCGTTCAAGATGCGGGGGCTAACTATGGCTACACCTTC
>NA|TRBV30|TRBJ1-4|NA
CAWSPREEKLFF
TGTGCCTGGAGTCCCAGGGAAGAAAAACTGTTTTTT
>NA|TRBV7-2|TRBJ2-6|NA
CASSFEVKLPRAGANGLTF
TGTGCCAGCAGCTTTGAAGTCAAACTCCCGCGTGCTGGGGCCAACGGCCTGACTTTC
>TRBD1|TRBV4-1|TRBJ1-2|once
CASSQLGTGGSLGGYTF
TGCGCCAGCAGCCAACTCGGGACAGGGGGCTCCCTAGGAGGCTACACCTTC
>NA|TRBV30|TRBJ1-6|few
CASEAGKETSYNSPLHF
TGTGCCTCCGAGGCGGGGAAGGAGACGTCCTATAATTCACCCCTCCACTTT
>NA|TRBV7-9|TRBJ2-3|NA
CASSLGLQVSTDTQYF
TGTGCCAGCAGCTTAGGACTCCAAGTTAGCACAGATACGCAGTATTTT
>TRBD1|TRBV5-1|TRBJ1-1|NA
CASSLVLDRVSGTEAFF
TGCGCCAGCAGCTTGGTCTTGGACAGGGTTTCGGGCACTGAAGCTTTCTTT
>NA|TRBV7-9|TRBJ2-7|NA
CASSLAVGEQYF
TGTGCCAGCAGCTTAGCCGTCGGGGAGCAGTACTTC
>TRBD1|TRBV28|TRBJ1-1|NA
CASSSPGTGSTEAFF
TGTGCCAGCAGCTCTCCCGGGACAGGGTCCACTGAAGCTTTCTTT
>NA|TRBV15|TRBJ2-5|NA
CATSKGLGAGYQETQYF
TGTGCCACCAGCAAGGGGCTGGGGGCCGGCTACCAAGAGACCCAGTACTTC
>NA|TRBV2|TRBJ2-2|NA
CASSKDRFHTGELFF
TGTGCCAGCAGTAAAGACAGGTTCCACACCGGGGAGCTGTTTTTT
>NA|TRBV5-8|TRBJ1-1|NA
CASSSPVEAFF
TGTGCCAGCAGCTCCCCGGTTGAAGCTTTCTTT
>TRBD1|TRBV9|TRBJ1-2|once
CASSPSAGGAYGYTF
TGTGCCAGCAGCCCTTCTGCAGGGGGAGCCTATGGCTACACCTTC
>NA|TRBV7-9|TRBJ1-6|NA
CASSSGSGSPLHF
TGTGCCAGCAGCTCCGGGTCCGGCTCACCCCTCCACTTT
>NA|TRBV7-2|TRBJ2-7|NA
CASSLRGAGPYEQYF
TGTGCCAGCAGCTTAAGGGGAGCGGGTCCCTACGAGCAGTACTTC
>TRBD1|TRBV7-7|TRBJ2-2|NA
CASTPGQGWTGELFF
TGTGCTAGCACTCCCGGACAGGGGTGGACCGGGGAGCTGTTTTTT
>TRBD1|TRBV30|TRBJ1-2|NA
CAWSVPGQGDSLNYGYTF
TGTGCCTGGAGTGTACCCGGACAGGGGGATTCCCTCAACTATGGCTACACCTTC
>NA|TRBV6-5|TRBJ1-5|NA
CASSPDSRDQPQHF
TGTGCCAGCAGTCCGGACAGCCGAGATCAGCCCCAGCATTTT
>TRBD1|TRBV5-4|TRBJ1-3|NA
CASSRQGASGNTIYF
TGTGCCAGCAGCCGACAGGGGGCCTCTGGAAACACCATATATTTT
>NA|TRBV9|TRBJ2-2|NA
CASSVEATPTGELFF
TGTGCCAGCAGCGTAGAAGCGACGCCCACCGGGGAGCTGTTTTTT
>NA|TRBV28|TRBJ1-6|once
CAGLYNSPLHF
TGTGCCGGACTATATAATTCACCCCTCCACTTT
>NA|TRBV10-3|TRBJ1-5|NA
CAISESQNQPQHF
TGTGCCATCAGTGAGTCGCAGAATCAGCCCCAGCATTTT
>TRBD2|TRBV19|TRBJ2-6|NA
CASSGRGSGGANGLTF
TGTGCCAGTAGTGGCAGGGGTTCGGGGGGGGCCAACGGCCTGACTTTC
>TRBD1|TRBV11-3|TRBJ2-7|once
CASSFSGTDSYEQYF
TGTGCCAGCAGCTTCTCCGGGACAGATTCCTACGAGCAGTACTTC